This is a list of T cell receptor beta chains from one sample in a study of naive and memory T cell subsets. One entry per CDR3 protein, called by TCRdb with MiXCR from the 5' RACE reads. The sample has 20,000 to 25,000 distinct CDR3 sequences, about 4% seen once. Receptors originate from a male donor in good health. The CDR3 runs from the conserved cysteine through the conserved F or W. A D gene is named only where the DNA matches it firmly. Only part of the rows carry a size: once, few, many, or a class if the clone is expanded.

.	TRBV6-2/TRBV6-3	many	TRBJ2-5	CASSPTGRGETQYF	TGTGCCAGCAGTCCCACAGGGAGGGGAGAGACCCAGTACTTC
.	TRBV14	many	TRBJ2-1	CASSPGTVGFGEQFF	TGTGCCAGCAGCCCCGGGACGGTGGGGTTTGGTGAGCAGTTCTTC
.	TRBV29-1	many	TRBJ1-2	CSVEDPVREGYTF	TGCAGCGTTGAAGATCCGGTGAGGGAAGGCTACACCTTC
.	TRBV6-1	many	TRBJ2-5	CASSEYRLKETQYF	TGTGCCAGCAGTGAATACAGACTAAAAGAGACCCAGTACTTC
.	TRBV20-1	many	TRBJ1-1	CIKGTPTEAEAFF	TGCATCAAAGGGACCCCGACGGAGGCGGAAGCTTTCTTT
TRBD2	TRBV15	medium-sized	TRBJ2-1	CATSTSGYNEQFF	TGTGCCACCAGTACTAGCGGCTACAATGAGCAGTTCTTC
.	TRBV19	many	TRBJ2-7	CASSIDSVTYEQYF	TGTGCCAGTAGTATCGACAGCGTAACCTACGAGCAGTACTTC
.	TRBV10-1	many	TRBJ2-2	CASSEAGAFNTGELFF	TGCGCCAGCAGTGAGGCGGGGGCGTTCAACACCGGGGAGCTGTTTTTT
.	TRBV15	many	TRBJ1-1	CATNVGRNTEAFF	TGTGCCACCAACGTGGGGAGGAACACTGAAGCTTTCTTT
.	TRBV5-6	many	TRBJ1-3	CASGIRGKSGNTIYF	TGTGCCAGCGGAATAAGGGGGAAATCTGGAAACACCATATATTTT
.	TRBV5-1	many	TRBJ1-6	CASSLTEDSPLHF	TGCGCCAGCAGCTTGACCGAAGATTCACCCCTCCACTTT
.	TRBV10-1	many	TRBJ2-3	CASSELGGTGTQYF	TGCGCCAGCAGTGAACTGGGAGGCACAGGTACGCAGTATTTT
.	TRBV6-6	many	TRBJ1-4	CASTTAQGAELFF	TGTGCCAGTACGACCGCACAGGGAGCGGAACTGTTTTTT
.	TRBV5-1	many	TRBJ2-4	CASSLVVTGMYGNIQYF	TGCGCCAGCAGCTTGGTTGTAACCGGGATGTATGGAAACATTCAGTACTTC
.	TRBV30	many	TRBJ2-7	CAWSVLGGPPYEQYF	TGTGCCTGGAGTGTACTTGGGGGCCCCCCCTACGAGCAGTACTTC
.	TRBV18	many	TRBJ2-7	CASSGRSPSDEQYF	TGTGCCAGCTCAGGGCGTAGTCCGTCCGACGAGCAGTACTTC
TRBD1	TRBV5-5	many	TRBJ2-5	CASSTVGTGALTQYF	TGTGCCAGCAGCACCGTAGGGACAGGGGCTCTGACCCAGTACTTC
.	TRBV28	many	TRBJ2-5	CASSSGQPWTQYF	TGTGCCAGCAGTTCCGGACAGCCTTGGACCCAGTACTTC
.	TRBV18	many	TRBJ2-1	CASSSGAGRSSYNEQFF	TGTGCCAGCTCATCAGGCGCGGGGAGGAGCTCCTACAATGAGCAGTTCTTC
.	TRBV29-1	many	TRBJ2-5	CSVEGLQETQYF	TGCAGCGTTGAGGGCCTCCAAGAGACCCAGTACTTC
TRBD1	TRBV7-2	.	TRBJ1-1	CASSFTRDRGEAFF	TGTGCCAGCAGCTTTACCCGGGACAGGGGTGAAGCTTTCTTT
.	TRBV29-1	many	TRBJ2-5	CSVDPPPGMQETQYF	TGCAGCGTCGACCCCCCCCCAGGGATGCAAGAGACCCAGTACTTC
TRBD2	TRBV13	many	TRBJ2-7	CASLTSGKSYEQYF	TGTGCCAGCCTAACTAGCGGGAAATCCTACGAGCAGTACTTC
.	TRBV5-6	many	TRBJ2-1	CASSNLGRLQLGYNEQFF	TGTGCCAGCAGCAACCTAGGCAGATTACAATTAGGATACAATGAGCAGTTCTTC
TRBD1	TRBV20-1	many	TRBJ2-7	CSAPGTGKGNEQYF	TGCAGTGCCCCAGGGACAGGGAAAGGGAACGAGCAGTACTTC
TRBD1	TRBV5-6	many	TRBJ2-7	CASSLGRTGILDEQYF	TGTGCCAGCAGCTTGGGCAGGACAGGGATCCTGGACGAGCAGTACTTC
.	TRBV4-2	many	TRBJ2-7	CASSQGSAYEQYF	TGTGCCAGCAGCCAGGGTTCTGCCTACGAGCAGTACTTC
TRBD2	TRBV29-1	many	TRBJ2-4	CSVGLAQNIQYF	TGCAGCGTCGGACTAGCCCAAAACATTCAGTACTTC
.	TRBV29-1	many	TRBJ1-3	CSVVWGNTIYF	TGCAGCGTTGTTTGGGGAAACACCATATATTTT
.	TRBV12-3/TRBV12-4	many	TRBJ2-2	CASSDRSGELFF	TGTGCCAGCAGCGACAGGTCCGGGGAGCTGTTTTTT
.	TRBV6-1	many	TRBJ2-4	CASIPVWGAKSLAKNIQYF	TGTGCCAGCATACCCGTTTGGGGGGCGAAAAGCCTAGCCAAAAACATTCAGTACTTC
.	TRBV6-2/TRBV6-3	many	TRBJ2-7	CASRQAPEFSKQYF	TGTGCCAGCAGGCAGGCTCCCGAATTTTCCAAGCAGTACTTC
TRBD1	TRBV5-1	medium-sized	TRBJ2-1	CASSTTGGSYNEQFF	TGCGCCAGCAGCACGACAGGGGGCTCCTACAATGAGCAGTTCTTC
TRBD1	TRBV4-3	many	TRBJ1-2	CASSQSTGGDPYGYTF	TGCGCCAGCAGCCAATCGACAGGGGGCGATCCCTATGGCTACACCTTC
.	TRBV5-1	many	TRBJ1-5	CASSPSGGNQPQHF	TGCGCCAGCAGCCCGAGTGGGGGCAATCAGCCCCAGCATTTT
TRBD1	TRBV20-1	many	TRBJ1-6	CSASWLGGLTNSPLHF	TGCAGTGCTAGCTGGTTAGGGGGCTTGACAAATTCACCCCTCCACTTT
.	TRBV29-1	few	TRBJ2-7	CSVDFRSEQYF	TGCAGCGTTGACTTTAGATCCGAGCAGTACTTC
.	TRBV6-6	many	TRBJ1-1	CASSVSSGRLNTEAFF	TGTGCCAGCAGTGTGTCCTCGGGCAGACTGAACACTGAAGCTTTCTTT
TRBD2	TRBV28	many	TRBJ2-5	CASSLAGGQQETQYF	TGTGCCAGCAGTTTAGCGGGAGGGCAGCAAGAGACCCAGTACTTC
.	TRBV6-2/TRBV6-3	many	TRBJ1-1	CASSFRRAGRKDTEAFF	TGTGCCAGCAGTTTCCGACGGGCAGGGAGGAAGGACACTGAAGCTTTCTTT
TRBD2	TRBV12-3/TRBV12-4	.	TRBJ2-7	CASSFGGRASGYEQYF	TGTGCCAGCAGTTTTGGCGGGAGGGCCTCCGGCTACGAGCAGTACTTC
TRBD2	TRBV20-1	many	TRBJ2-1	CSVRGLADYNEQFF	TGCAGTGTTAGGGGCCTAGCGGATTACAATGAGCAGTTCTTC
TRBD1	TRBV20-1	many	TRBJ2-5	CSAPPTGGTVETQYF	TGCAGTGCCCCACCGACAGGGGGAACTGTAGAGACCCAGTACTTC
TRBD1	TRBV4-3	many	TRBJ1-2	CASSQDWDRVGGYTF	TGCGCCAGCAGCCAAGATTGGGACAGGGTGGGAGGCTACACCTTC
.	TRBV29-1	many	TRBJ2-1	CSTRWGNSYNEQFF	TGCAGCACCCGCTGGGGGAACTCCTACAATGAGCAGTTCTTC
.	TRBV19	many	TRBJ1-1	CASSIEGREAFF	TGTGCCAGTAGTATAGAAGGGAGAGAAGCTTTCTTT
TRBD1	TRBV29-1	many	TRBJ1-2	CSVAGQGDVGYTF	TGCAGCGTTGCGGGACAGGGGGATGTAGGCTACACCTTC
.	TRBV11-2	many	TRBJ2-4	CASSLHMAKNIQYF	TGTGCCAGCAGCTTACACATGGCCAAAAACATTCAGTACTTC
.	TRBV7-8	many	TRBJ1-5	CASSQTQVLGRSNQPQHF	TGTGCCAGCAGCCAGACTCAGGTGTTGGGTAGGAGCAATCAGCCCCAGCATTTT
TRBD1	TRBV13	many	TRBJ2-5	CASGQQGEETQYF	TGTGCCAGCGGACAACAGGGGGAAGAGACCCAGTACTTC
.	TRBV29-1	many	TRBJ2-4	CSCRGQENIQYF	TGCAGCTGTCGGGGACAAGAAAACATTCAGTACTTC